These 10 T cell receptor beta chains were all obtained from the same sample, sequenced in a study of T cell responses to AZD1222 COVID-19 vaccine. Generated by immunoSEQ multiplex PCR, the TCRdb table keeps only in-frame clones and is missing some. The repertoire includes 100,000 to 150,000 clones, approximately 80% of them detected once, and about 25% sits in the top ten. The source was peripheral blood, collected 28 days after the second AZD1222 dose. The source of these receptors is an adult who received the AZD1222 COVID-19 vaccine.

The chain links TRBV9 to TRBJ1-2; D gene uncertain. The germline CDR1 and CDR2 sequences are SGDLS and YYNGEE. The V end was cut by 0 bases, the J end by 2 bases, with 14 bases between. The CDR3 loop spans 16 amino acids. CDR3 bases: TGTGCCAGCAGCGTAGGCGAGGGAGGTTTAAACTATGGCTACACCTTC. Its translation is CASSVGEGGLNYGYTF.

This clone was picked up a small number of times. The chain has TRBV10-3 and TRBJ2-3; 13 bases line up with TRBD2. The CDR3 runs to 16 residues. CDR1 is ENHRY and CDR2 is SYGVKD in the germline V gene. V gave up 6 bases and J gave up 0 bases; unmatched junction bases: 3. As DNA, the CDR3 is TGTGCCATCAGGACGGGACTAGCGGGGAGCACAGATACGCAGTATTTT. It yields the protein CAIRTGLAGSTDTQYF.

This chain links TRBV9 with TRBJ1-6; no definite D call. Trimming took off 1 base at V and 9 bases at J, with 11 bases between the two ends. Germline-derived CDR1 and CDR2 are SGDLS and YYNGEE. The CDR3 totals 14 residues. The DNA for the CDR3 is TGTGCCAGCAGCGTATTTGGGTGGGGTTCACCCCTCCACTTT. Amino acid sequence: CASSVFGWGSPLHF.

V is TRBV5-6 and J is TRBJ1-5, with 7 bases aligning to TRBD1. The germline V gene has CDR1 SGHDT and CDR2 YYEEEE. V shed 3 bases and J 5 bases; nucleotides not matched to a gene: 11. The CDR3 loop spans 16 amino acids. The CDR3 reads CASSSMGTDTYQPQHF. The CDR3 DNA sequence: TGTGCCAGCAGCTCCATGGGGACAGATACTTATCAGCCCCAGCATTTT.

In the case of this clone: Other DNA sequences within the sample encode an identical CDR3. This chain connects TRBV19 to TRBJ1-5; 9 bases are a match to TRBD1. The CDR3 spans 13 residues. Per germline, CDR1 LNHDA and CDR2 SQIVND (reference sequence). V was clipped by 6 bases and J by 6 bases; unmatched bases: 3. In DNA, the CDR3 is TGTGCCAGTAGGGACAGGGGAGCTCAGCCCCAGCATTTT. Residues: CASRDRGAQPQHF.

This clone was seen once. The chain joins TRBV9 to TRBJ1-2, with D uncertain. This CDR3 comprises 14 residues. Trimming removed 0 bases from V and 8 bases from J, with 14 bases in between. The germline gives CDR1 SGDLS, CDR2 YYNGEE. CDR3 loop: CASSVVAPETGYTF. CDR3 sequence (DNA): TGTGCCAGCAGCGTAGTGGCACCCGAAACGGGCTACACCTTC.

V and J are TRBV3-1 (or the pseudogene TRBV3-2) and TRBJ2-7, with D possibly matching TRBD2 (5 bases). The CDR3 is 11 residues long. The V and J ends lost 2 bases and 12 bases respectively, with 11 bases between them. CDR1 LGHDT and CDR2 YNNKEL come from the germline V gene (reference sequence). The CDR3 coding sequence is TGTGCCAGCAGCCAAAGGACGGGGTTGTACTTC. As protein: CASSQRTGLYF.

This chain connects TRBV6-5 to TRBJ1-1; tentatively, D is TRBD1 (6 bases). The CDR3 consists of 13 residues. CDR1 is MNHEY and CDR2 is SVGAGI in the germline V gene. The germline V and J ends were trimmed by 11 bases and 1 base, with 14 bases remaining between them. CDR3 sequence reads: CAGGGAKNTEAFF. The CDR3 region has the DNA TGTGCCGGGGGCGGGGCGAAGAACACTGAAGCTTTCTTT.

This clone was observed a single time. The chain is built from TRBV7-9 and TRBJ2-2; D is perhaps TRBD2 (6 bases). There are 14 residues in the CDR3. V was shortened by 4 bases and J by 5 bases, with 11 bases between the two germline ends. Germline lookup yields CDR1 SEHNR and CDR2 FQNEAQ (reference sequence). In DNA, the CDR3 is TGTGCCAGCAGCTCACGCGCGGGGACCGGGGAGCTGTTTTTT. It specifies CASSSRAGTGELFF.

This sequence joins TRBV7-9 and TRBJ2-7; D is undetermined. V was pared by 5 bases and J by 4 bases, with 9 bases between. CDR1 is SEHNR, CDR2 FQNEAQ, per germline (reference sequence). CDR3 length equals 12 residues. CDR3 protein: CASSRQDYEQYF. The DNA for the CDR3 is TGTGCCAGCAGCCGACAAGATTACGAGCAGTACTTC.